This is a list of T cell receptor beta chains from one sample in a study of blood T cell repertoires in COVID-19. The protocol was immunoSEQ multiplex PCR, while the TCRdb copy is restricted to in-frame clones and leaves out a portion. The sample shows a few hundred thousand clones, around 87% of them seen only once. Sequencing was done on a sample of PBMCs or T cells enriched from blood (not recorded which). These receptors all come from a man between 25 and 39 years old who had recovered from COVID-19. Both conserved end residues are part of each CDR3. The D gene is left open where the match is weak. Not all rows give a size; the values are once, few, many and, for expanded clones, a class.

>NA|TRBJ2-7|12|TRBV12-3/TRBV12-4|NA
TGTGCCAGCAGTTTTGGGCCGTACGAGCAGTACTTC
CASSFGPYEQYF
>NA|TRBJ2-3|16|TRBV27|NA
TGTGCCAGCAGTCCCGGGTATGGAAGGACAACAGATACGCAGTATTTT
CASSPGYGRTTDTQYF
>NA|TRBJ2-3|17|TRBV5-1|TRBD2
TGCGCCAGCAGCTTGGGTGGCGGGGGGACACTAACAGATACGCAGTATTTT
CASSLGGGGTLTDTQYF
>NA|TRBJ1-2|19|TRBV7-9|TRBD1
TGTGCCAGCAGCTTAAAAGGTGGCCTAGCCTGGACAGGGGAGGGTGGCTACACCTTC
CASSLKGGLAWTGEGGYTF
>NA|TRBJ1-6|15|TRBV6-5|NA
TGTGCCAGCAGTTACCGGGCAGGGGTTAATTCACCCCTCCACTTT
CASSYRAGVNSPLHF
>NA|TRBJ1-6|14|TRBV7-2|NA
TGTGCCAGCAGCTTAGACAGTGGCAATTCACCCCTCCACTTT
CASSLDSGNSPLHF
>NA|TRBJ2-1|13|TRBV18|TRBD1
TGTGCCAGCTCAGCGGGACAGGGGACTGAGCAGTTCTTC
CASSAGQGTEQFF
>NA|TRBJ2-1|17|TRBV10-2|NA
TGCGCCAGCAGTGAGTCTCAGCAGGGGAATTACTACAATGAGCAGTTCTTC
CASSESQQGNYYNEQFF
>NA|TRBJ2-7|16|TRBV4-1|TRBD1
TGCGCCAGCAGCCAAGGCCCGGACAGGGCCACCTACGAGCAGTACTTC
CASSQGPDRATYEQYF
>NA|TRBJ1-5|14|TRBV10-3|NA
TGTGCCATCAGTGAGTCGATAGGCGGCCGGCCCCAGCATTTT
CAISESIGGRPQHF
>NA|TRBJ1-1|18|TRBV30|NA
TGTGCCTGGAGTGTCCCCATCCGCCACAGGGTACGGAACACTGAAGCTTTCTTT
CAWSVPIRHRVRNTEAFF
>NA|TRBJ2-3|17|TRBV19|NA
TGTGCCAGTAGTTTCCTCGACCGAAAAGCGAGCACAGATACGCAGTATTTT
CASSFLDRKASTDTQYF
>NA|TRBJ2-5|14|TRBV7-6|TRBD1
TGTGCCAGCAGCACCGGACAGGGGCTGGAGGCCCAGTACTTC
CASSTGQGLEAQYF
>NA|TRBJ2-1|17|TRBV3-1/TRBV3-2|TRBD2
TGTGCCAGCAGCCAAGGCGGGGGTCAGGGCGAATTAGATGAGCAGTTCTTC
CASSQGGGQGELDEQFF
>NA|TRBJ1-3|19|TRBV5-1|NA
TGCGCCAGCAGCTTGAGACCGGCGGAGACCTCAGACTCTGGAAACACCATATATTTT
CASSLRPAETSDSGNTIYF
>NA|TRBJ1-5|14|TRBV5-1|TRBD1
TGCGCCAGCAGCTTTACAGGGGGGAATCAGCCCCAGCATTTT
CASSFTGGNQPQHF
>NA|TRBJ1-1|12|TRBV10-3|NA
TGTGCCACGTCGGGGGGGAACACTGAAGCTTTCTTT
CATSGGNTEAFF
>NA|TRBJ1-2|14|TRBV10-2|NA
TGCGCCAGCATACAAGAGGGTGATGGCTATGGCTACACCTTC
CASIQEGDGYGYTF
>NA|TRBJ1-2|15|TRBV5-1|TRBD1
TGCGCCAGCAGCTTGTCAAGTACAGGGGCGGAGGGCTACACCTTC
CASSLSSTGAEGYTF
>once|TRBJ1-5|13|TRBV5-6|NA
TGTGCCAGCAGCTCCGGGGTACGGGAGCCCCAGCATTTT
CASSSGVREPQHF
>NA|TRBJ1-6|15|TRBV18|TRBD1
TGTGCCAGCTCACCAGGGCAGGGGGTAAATTCACCCCTCCACTTT
CASSPGQGVNSPLHF
>NA|TRBJ2-2|16|TRBV11-1|TRBD1
TGTGCCAGCATGAGGGGACAGGGCGGTGGAGGCGGGGAGCTGTTTTTT
CASMRGQGGGGGELFF
>NA|TRBJ1-1|14|TRBV11-2|NA
TGTGCCAGCAGCTTAGATCCGGGTTGGGCTGAAGCTTTCTTT
CASSLDPGWAEAFF
>NA|TRBJ1-6|16|TRBV7-6|NA
TGTGCTACTTCTCCCGGGGCAGGGGACCTCCGGTCACCCCTCCACTTT
CATSPGAGDLRSPLHF
>NA|TRBJ1-2|13|TRBV4-3|NA
TGCGCCAGCAGCCAAGATCCAGCGGGCGGCTACACCTTC
CASSQDPAGGYTF
>NA|TRBJ1-5|16|TRBV19|NA
TGTGCCAGTAGTATAGGGACAGCAAGACTGGATCAGCCCCAGCATTTT
CASSIGTARLDQPQHF
>NA|TRBJ2-5|15|TRBV29-1|TRBD2
TGCAGCGTTGAAGTAGCGGGGGCACTGAAAGAGACCCAGTACTTC
CSVEVAGALKETQYF
>NA|TRBJ2-5|15|TRBV7-2|NA
TGTGCCAGCAGCCCAAGTGGTCGACTGCAGCAGACCCAGTACTTC
CASSPSGRLQQTQYF
>once|TRBJ2-3|13|TRBV30|NA
TGTGCCTGGAGTACCCAGGTAAGAGATACGCAGTATTTT
CAWSTQVRDTQYF
>NA|TRBJ2-7|14|TRBV6-5|TRBD2
TGTGCCAGCAGTCGGACTAGCGGGGTTTACGAGCAGTACTTC
CASSRTSGVYEQYF
>NA|TRBJ2-5|12|TRBV18|NA
TGTGCCAGCTCACCGGGCCAGGAGACCCAGTACTTC
CASSPGQETQYF
>NA|TRBJ2-7|16|TRBV9|NA
TGTGCCAGCAGCGTAGGTGGTGCGGGGGCAACCTACGAGCAGTACTTC
CASSVGGAGATYEQYF
>NA|TRBJ2-3|16|TRBV5-1|TRBD1
TGCGCCAGCAGCTTGGAACAGGGGCCCTCCACAGATACGCAGTATTTT
CASSLEQGPSTDTQYF
>NA|TRBJ2-7|15|TRBV29-1|TRBD1
TGCAGCGTTGAATTTCGACAGGGGGTTTCCTACGAGCAGTACTTC
CSVEFRQGVSYEQYF
>NA|TRBJ1-2|14|TRBV5-4|NA
TGTGCCAGCACAAAAAGAGAGCACAGCTATGGCTACACCTTC
CASTKREHSYGYTF
>once|TRBJ1-1|13|TRBV25-1|NA
TGTGCCAGCAGCCTGGGGGGGAACACTGAAGCTTTCTTT
CASSLGGNTEAFF
>NA|TRBJ2-7|15|TRBV2|NA
TGTGCCAGCAGCCCGCCGGCGGGGCTGGGTCGAGAGCAGTACTTC
CASSPPAGLGREQYF
>NA|TRBJ1-2|16|TRBV19|TRBD1
TGTGCCAGTAGCCGAGCGAACCGGGACAGGGGGGATGGCTACACCTTC
CASSRANRDRGDGYTF
>NA|TRBJ1-5|15|TRBV18|TRBD1
TGTGCCAGCTCACCAGGACAGGGGGCATGGCAGCCCCAGCATTTT
CASSPGQGAWQPQHF
>NA|TRBJ2-1|14|TRBV19|TRBD1
TGTGCCAGTAGTATCGGACAGGGGGGACATGAGCAGTTCTTC
CASSIGQGGHEQFF
>NA|TRBJ2-1|17|TRBV3-1/TRBV3-2|TRBD2
TGTGCCAGCAGCCAAGTATGGGACGGGGGGGCCTACAATGAGCAGTTCTTC
CASSQVWDGGAYNEQFF
>NA|TRBJ2-3|16|TRBV6-5|NA
TGTGCCAGCAGTTACTGGGCCTCTCCACGCACAGATACGCAGTATTTT
CASSYWASPRTDTQYF
>NA|TRBJ2-3|15|TRBV7-9|NA
TGTGCCAGCAGCCAAATGCAGGGCGTCGAAGATACGCAGTATTTT
CASSQMQGVEDTQYF
>NA|TRBJ2-3|16|TRBV5-1|TRBD2
TGCGCCAGCAGCTCCTTAGCGGGGGGGACCACAGATACGCAGTATTTT
CASSSLAGGTTDTQYF
>NA|TRBJ2-2|13|TRBV6-5|NA
TGTGCCAGCAGTTACCTTTCGGCCGGGGAGCTGTTTTTT
CASSYLSAGELFF
>NA|TRBJ1-3|15|TRBV3-1/TRBV3-2|NA
TGTGCCAGCAGCCAGAGTCCTTTCGTCGGAAACACCATATATTTT
CASSQSPFVGNTIYF
>NA|TRBJ2-2|15|TRBV3-1/TRBV3-2|NA
TGTGCCAGCAGCCAAGTTATAGTGAACACCGGGGAGCTGTTTTTT
CASSQVIVNTGELFF
>NA|TRBJ2-5|12|TRBV5-1|NA
TGCGCCAGCAGCTTCGACCAAGAGACCCAGTACTTC
CASSFDQETQYF
>few|TRBJ1-6|16|TRBV27|NA
TGTGCCAGCAGTCCATATACACGCGGTGGTAATTCACCCCTCCACTTT
CASSPYTRGGNSPLHF
>NA|TRBJ1-1|11|TRBV20-1|NA
TGCAGTGCTCCGGGGAACACTGAAGCTTTCTTT
CSAPGNTEAFF
>NA|TRBJ2-3|16|TRBV4-1|TRBD1
TGCGCCAGCAGCCAAAGACAGGGGACTTCAACAGATACGCAGTATTTT
CASSQRQGTSTDTQYF
>NA|TRBJ1-2|16|TRBV2|TRBD1
TGTGCCAGCAGAGACCCTTCCCGGACAGGGGACTATGGCTACACCTTC
CASRDPSRTGDYGYTF
>NA|TRBJ1-2|15|TRBV7-2|NA
TGTGCCAGCAGCCCCCCTCCTGGAACCCCAGCGGGCTACACCTTC
CASSPPPGTPAGYTF
>NA|TRBJ1-2|15|TRBV9|NA
TGTGCCAGCAGCCTACAAGCGGGCGCCGCTGGTGGCTACACCTTC
CASSLQAGAAGGYTF
>NA|TRBJ1-2|13|TRBV12-3/TRBV12-4|NA
TGTGCCAGCAGAGACAGTACTAACTATGGCTACACCTTC
CASRDSTNYGYTF
>NA|TRBJ1-2|15|TRBV19|NA
TGTGCCAGTAGTATAAGGGACACCATTAACTATGGCTACACCTTC
CASSIRDTINYGYTF
>NA|TRBJ2-1|15|TRBV5-4|NA
TGTGCCAGCAGCGAGAACCTGGACAGCTACAATGAGCAGTTCTTC
CASSENLDSYNEQFF